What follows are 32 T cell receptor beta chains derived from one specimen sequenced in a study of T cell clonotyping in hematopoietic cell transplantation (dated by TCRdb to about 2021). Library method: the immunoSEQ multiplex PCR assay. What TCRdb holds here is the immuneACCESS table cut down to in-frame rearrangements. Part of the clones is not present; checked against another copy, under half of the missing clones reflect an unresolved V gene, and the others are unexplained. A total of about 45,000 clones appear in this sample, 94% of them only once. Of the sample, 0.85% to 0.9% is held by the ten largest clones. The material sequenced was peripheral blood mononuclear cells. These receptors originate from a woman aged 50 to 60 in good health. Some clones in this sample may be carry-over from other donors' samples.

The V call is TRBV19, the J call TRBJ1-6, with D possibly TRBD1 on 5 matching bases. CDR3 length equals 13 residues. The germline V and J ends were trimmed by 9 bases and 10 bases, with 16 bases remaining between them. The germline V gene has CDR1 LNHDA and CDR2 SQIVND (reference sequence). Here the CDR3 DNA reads TGTGCCAGCCGCCGGGGGGGAAGCTCACCCCTCCACTTT. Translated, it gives CASRRGGSSPLHF.

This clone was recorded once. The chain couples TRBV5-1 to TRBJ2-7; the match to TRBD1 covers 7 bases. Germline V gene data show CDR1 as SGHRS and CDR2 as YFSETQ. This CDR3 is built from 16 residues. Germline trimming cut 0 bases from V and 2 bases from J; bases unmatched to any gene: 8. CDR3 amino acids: CASSLATDRAAYEQYF. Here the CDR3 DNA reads TGCGCCAGCAGCTTGGCAACTGACAGGGCCGCCTACGAGCAGTACTTC. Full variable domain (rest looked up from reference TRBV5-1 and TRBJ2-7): KAGVTQTPRYLIKTRGQQVTLSCSPISGHRSVSWYQQTPGQGLQFLFEYFSETQRNKGNFPGRFSGRQFSNSRSEMNVSTLELGDSALYLCASSLATDRAAYEQYFGPGTRLTVT.

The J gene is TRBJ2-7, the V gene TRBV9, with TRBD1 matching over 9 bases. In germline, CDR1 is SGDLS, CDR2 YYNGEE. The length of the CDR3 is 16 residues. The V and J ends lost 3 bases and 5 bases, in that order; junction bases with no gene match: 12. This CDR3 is CASSESTGTGWDEQYF. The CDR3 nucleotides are TGTGCCAGCAGCGAATCGACCGGGACAGGGTGGGACGAGCAGTACTTC. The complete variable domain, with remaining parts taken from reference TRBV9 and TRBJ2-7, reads DSGVTQTPKHLITATGQRVTLRCSPRSGDLSVYWYQQSLDQGLQFLIQYYNGEERAKGNILERFSAQQFPDLHSELNLSSLELGDSALYFCASSESTGTGWDEQYFGPGTRLTVT.

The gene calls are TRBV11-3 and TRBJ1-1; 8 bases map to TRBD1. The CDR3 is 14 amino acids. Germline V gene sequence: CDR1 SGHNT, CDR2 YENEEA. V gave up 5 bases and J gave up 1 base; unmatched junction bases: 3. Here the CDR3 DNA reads TGTGCCAGCAGCGAGGGGACAGGGAACACTGAAGCTTTCTTT. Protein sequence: CASSEGTGNTEAFF.

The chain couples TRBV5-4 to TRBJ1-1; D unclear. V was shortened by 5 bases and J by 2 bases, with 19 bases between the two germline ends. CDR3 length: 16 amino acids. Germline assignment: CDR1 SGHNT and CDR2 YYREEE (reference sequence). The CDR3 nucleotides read TGTGCCAGCAGGTACGCCGGGAGACCCCCTAACACTGAAGCTTTCTTT. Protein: CASRYAGRPPNTEAFF.

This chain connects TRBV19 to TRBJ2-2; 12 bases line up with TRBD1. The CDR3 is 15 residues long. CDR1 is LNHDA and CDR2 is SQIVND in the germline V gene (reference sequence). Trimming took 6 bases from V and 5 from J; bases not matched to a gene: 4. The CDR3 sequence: CASRLGQGATGELFF. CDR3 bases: TGTGCCAGTAGATTGGGACAGGGGGCGACCGGGGAGCTGTTTTTT.

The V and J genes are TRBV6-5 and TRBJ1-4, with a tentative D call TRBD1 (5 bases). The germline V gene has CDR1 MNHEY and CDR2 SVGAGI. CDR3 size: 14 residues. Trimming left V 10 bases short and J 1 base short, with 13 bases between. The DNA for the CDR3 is TGTGCCAACGAACGGGGGGAAACTAATGAAAAACTGTTTTTT. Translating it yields CANERGETNEKLFF.

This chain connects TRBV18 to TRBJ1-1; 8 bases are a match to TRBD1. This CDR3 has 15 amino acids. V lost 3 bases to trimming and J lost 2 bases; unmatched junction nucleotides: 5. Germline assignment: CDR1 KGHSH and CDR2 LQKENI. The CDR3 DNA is TGTGCCAGCTCACCCCTCGGACAGGGAAACACTGAAGCTTTCTTT. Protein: CASSPLGQGNTEAFF.

DNA for the CDR3: TGTGCCAGTAGGAGCGTCCCTGGAAACACCATATATTTT. Protein sequence: CASRSVPGNTIYF. The chain joins TRBV6-6 to TRBJ1-3; no clear D gene. Per the germline V gene, CDR1 is MNHNY and CDR2 is SVGAGI (reference sequence). Trimming took 9 bases from V and 2 from J, leaving 11 bases between them. The CDR3 runs to 13 residues.

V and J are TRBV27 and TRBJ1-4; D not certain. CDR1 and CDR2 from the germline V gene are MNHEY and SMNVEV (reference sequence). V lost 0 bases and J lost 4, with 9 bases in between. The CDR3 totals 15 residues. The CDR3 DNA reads TGTGCCAGCAGTTTATCGGGTCCTCGTAATGAAAAACTGTTTTTT. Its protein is CASSLSGPRNEKLFF.

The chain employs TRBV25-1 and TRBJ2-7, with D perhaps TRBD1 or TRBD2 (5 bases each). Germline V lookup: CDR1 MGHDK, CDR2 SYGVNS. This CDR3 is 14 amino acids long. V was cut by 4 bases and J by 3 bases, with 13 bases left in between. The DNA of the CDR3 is TGTGCCAGCAGTGGGTGGGACGGATTCTACGAGCAGTACTTC. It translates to CASSGWDGFYEQYF.

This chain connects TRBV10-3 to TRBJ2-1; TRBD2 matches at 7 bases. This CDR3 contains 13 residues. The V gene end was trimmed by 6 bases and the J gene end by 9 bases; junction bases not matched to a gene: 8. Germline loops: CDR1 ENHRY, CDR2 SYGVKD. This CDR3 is CAISTAPSGEQFF. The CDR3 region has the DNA TGTGCCATCAGCACTGCGCCTAGCGGTGAGCAGTTCTTC.

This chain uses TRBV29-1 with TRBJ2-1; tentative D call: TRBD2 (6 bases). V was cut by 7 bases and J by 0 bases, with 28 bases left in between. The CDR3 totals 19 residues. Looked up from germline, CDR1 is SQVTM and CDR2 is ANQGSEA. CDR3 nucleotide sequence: TGCAGCGCTCCCGGGCTATTGCGGGGAAGCCTGAGCTCCTACAATGAGCAGTTCTTC. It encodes CSAPGLLRGSLSSYNEQFF.

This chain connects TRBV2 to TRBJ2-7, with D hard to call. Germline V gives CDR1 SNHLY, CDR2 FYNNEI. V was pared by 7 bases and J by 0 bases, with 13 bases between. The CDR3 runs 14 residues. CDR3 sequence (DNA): TGTGCCAGCAAAGTCAGGACCCTCTCCTACGAGCAGTACTTC. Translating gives CASKVRTLSYEQYF. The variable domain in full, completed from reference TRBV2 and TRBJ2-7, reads EPEVTQTPSHQVTQMGQEVILRCVPISNHLYFYWYRQILGQKVEFLVSFYNNEISEKSEIFDDQFSVERPDGSNFTLKIRSTKLEDSAMYFCASKVRTLSYEQYFGPGTRLTVT.

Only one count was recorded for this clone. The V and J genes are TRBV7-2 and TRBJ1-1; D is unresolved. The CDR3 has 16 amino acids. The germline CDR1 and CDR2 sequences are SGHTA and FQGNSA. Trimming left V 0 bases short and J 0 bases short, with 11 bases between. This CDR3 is CASSLAYSDMNTEAFF. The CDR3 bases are TGTGCCAGCAGCTTAGCGTACTCCGACATGAACACTGAAGCTTTCTTT.

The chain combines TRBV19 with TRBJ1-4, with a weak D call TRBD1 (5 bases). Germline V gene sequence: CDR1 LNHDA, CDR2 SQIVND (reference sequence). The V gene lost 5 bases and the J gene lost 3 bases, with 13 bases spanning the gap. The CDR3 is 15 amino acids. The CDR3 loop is CASSSIETANEKLFF. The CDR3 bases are TGTGCCAGTAGTTCCATAGAGACAGCTAATGAAAAACTGTTTTTT.

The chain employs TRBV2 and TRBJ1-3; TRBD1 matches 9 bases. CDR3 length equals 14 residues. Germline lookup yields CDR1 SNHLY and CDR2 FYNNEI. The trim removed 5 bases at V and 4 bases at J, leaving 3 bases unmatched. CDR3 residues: CASSPGTGGNTIYF. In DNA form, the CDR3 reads TGTGCCAGCAGTCCCGGGACAGGGGGAAACACCATATATTTT.

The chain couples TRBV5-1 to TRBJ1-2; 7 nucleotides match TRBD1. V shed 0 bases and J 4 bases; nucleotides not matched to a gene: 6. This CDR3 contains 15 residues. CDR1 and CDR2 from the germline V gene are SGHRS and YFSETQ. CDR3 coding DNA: TGCGCCAGCAGCTTGGAAGGGGGCGCCTCCTATGGCTACACCTTC. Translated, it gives CASSLEGGASYGYTF. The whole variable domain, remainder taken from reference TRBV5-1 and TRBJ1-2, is KAGVTQTPRYLIKTRGQQVTLSCSPISGHRSVSWYQQTPGQGLQFLFEYFSETQRNKGNFPGRFSGRQFSNSRSEMNVSTLELGDSALYLCASSLEGGASYGYTFGSGTRLTVV.

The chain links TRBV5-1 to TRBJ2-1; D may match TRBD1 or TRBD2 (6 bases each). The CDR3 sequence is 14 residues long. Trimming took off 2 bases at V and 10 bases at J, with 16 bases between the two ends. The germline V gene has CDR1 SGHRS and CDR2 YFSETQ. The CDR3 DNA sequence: TGCGCCAGCAGCTTCCCTGGGGGGCCGAGAGAGCAGTTCTTC. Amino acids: CASSFPGGPREQFF.

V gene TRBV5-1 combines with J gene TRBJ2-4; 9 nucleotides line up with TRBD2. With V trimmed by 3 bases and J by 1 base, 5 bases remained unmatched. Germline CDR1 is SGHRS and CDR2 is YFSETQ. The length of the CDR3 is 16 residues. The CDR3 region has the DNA TGCGCCAGCAGCTCGGGGAGCGGGGGGGCCAAAAACATTCAGTACTTC. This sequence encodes CASSSGSGGAKNIQYF.

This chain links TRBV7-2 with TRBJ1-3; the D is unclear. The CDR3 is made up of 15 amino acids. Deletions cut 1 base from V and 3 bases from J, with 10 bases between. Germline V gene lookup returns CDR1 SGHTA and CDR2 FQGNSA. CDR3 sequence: CASSLVTDFGNTIYF. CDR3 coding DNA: TGTGCCAGCAGCTTAGTCACAGACTTTGGAAACACCATATATTTT.

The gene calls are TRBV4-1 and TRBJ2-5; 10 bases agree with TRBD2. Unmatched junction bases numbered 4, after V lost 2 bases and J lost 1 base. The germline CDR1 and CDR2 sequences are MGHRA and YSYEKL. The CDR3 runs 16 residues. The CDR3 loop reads CASSQLAGAPQETQYF. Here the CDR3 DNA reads TGCGCCAGCAGCCAACTAGCGGGGGCCCCCCAAGAGACCCAGTACTTC.

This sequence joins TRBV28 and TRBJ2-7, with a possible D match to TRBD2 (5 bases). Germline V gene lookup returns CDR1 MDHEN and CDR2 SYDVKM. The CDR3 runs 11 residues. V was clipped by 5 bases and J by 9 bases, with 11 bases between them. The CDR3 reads CASSPEGRQYF. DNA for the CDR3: TGTGCCAGCAGTCCGGAAGGGAGGCAGTACTTC.

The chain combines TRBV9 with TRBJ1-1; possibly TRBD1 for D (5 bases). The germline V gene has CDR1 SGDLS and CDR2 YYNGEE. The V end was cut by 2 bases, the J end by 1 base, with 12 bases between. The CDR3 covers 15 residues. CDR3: CASSVHGQGNTEAFF. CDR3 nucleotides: TGTGCCAGCAGCGTCCACGGGCAGGGGAACACTGAAGCTTTCTTT. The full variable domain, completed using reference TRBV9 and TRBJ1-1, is DSGVTQTPKHLITATGQRVTLRCSPRSGDLSVYWYQQSLDQGLQFLIQYYNGEERAKGNILERFSAQQFPDLHSELNLSSLELGDSALYFCASSVHGQGNTEAFFGQGTRLTVV.

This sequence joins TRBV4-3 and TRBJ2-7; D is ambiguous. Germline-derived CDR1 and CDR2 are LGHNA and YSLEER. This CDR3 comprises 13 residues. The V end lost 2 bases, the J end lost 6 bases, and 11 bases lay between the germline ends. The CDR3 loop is CASSQTPRSEQYF. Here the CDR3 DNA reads TGCGCCAGCAGCCAAACTCCGAGATCCGAGCAGTACTTC.

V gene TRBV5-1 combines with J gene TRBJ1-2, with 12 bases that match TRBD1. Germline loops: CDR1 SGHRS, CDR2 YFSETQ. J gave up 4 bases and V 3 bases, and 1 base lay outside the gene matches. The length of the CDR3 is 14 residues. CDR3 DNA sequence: TGCGCCAGCAGCTCGGGACAGGGGGCCTATGGCTACACCTTC. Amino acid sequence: CASSSGQGAYGYTF.

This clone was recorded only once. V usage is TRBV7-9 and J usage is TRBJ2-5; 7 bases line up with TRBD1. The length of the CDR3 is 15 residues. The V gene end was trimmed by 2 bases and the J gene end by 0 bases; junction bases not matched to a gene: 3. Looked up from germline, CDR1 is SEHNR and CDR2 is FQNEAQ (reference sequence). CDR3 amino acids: CASSLPTGYQETQYF. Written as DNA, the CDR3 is TGTGCCAGCAGCTTACCGACAGGGTACCAAGAGACCCAGTACTTC.

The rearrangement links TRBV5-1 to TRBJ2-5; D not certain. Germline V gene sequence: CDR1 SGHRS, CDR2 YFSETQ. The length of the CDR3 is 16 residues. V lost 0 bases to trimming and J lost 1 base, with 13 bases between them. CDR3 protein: CASSLAVAPAQETQYF. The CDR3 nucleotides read TGCGCCAGCAGCTTGGCCGTGGCCCCGGCCCAAGAGACCCAGTACTTC.

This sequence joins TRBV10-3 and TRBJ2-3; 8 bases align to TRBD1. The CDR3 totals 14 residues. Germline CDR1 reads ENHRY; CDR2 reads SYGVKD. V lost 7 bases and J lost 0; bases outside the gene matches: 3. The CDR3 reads CAIKWDRSTDTQYF. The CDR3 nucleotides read TGTGCCATCAAGTGGGACAGGAGCACAGATACGCAGTATTTT.

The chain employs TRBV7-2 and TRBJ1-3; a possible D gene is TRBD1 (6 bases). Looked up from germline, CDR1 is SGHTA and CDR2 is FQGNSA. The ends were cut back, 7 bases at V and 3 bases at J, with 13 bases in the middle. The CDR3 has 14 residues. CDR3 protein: CASTTGSVGNTIYF. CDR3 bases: TGTGCCAGCACGACAGGATCGGTTGGAAACACCATATATTTT. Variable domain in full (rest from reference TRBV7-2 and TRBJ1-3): GAGVSQSPSNKVTEKGKDVELRCDPISGHTALYWYRQSLGQGLEFLIYFQGNSAPDKSGLPSDRFSAERTGGSVSTLTIQRTQQEDSAVYLCASTTGSVGNTIYFGEGSWLTVV.

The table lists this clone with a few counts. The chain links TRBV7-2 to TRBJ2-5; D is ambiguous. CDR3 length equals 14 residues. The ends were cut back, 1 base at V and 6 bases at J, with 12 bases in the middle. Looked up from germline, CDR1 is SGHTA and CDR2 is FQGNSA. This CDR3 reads CASSLGPAGKTQYF. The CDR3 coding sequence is TGTGCCAGCAGCTTAGGCCCCGCAGGAAAGACCCAGTACTTC.

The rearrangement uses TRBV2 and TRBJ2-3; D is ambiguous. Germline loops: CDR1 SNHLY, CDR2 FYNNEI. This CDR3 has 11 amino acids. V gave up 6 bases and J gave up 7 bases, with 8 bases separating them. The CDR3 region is CASRLGYTQYF. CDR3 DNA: TGTGCCAGCAGGCTTGGATATACGCAGTATTTT.